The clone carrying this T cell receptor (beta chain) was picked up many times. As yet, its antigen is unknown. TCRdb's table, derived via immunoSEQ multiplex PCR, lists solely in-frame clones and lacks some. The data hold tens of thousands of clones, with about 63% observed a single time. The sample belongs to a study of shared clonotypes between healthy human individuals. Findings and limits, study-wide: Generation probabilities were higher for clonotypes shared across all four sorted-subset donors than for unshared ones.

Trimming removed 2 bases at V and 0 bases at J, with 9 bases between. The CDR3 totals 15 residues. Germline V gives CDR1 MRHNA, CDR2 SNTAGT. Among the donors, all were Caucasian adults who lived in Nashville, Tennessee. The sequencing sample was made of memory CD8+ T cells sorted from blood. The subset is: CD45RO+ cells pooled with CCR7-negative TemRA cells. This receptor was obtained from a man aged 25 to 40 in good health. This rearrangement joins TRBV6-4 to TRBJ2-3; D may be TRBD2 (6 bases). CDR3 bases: TGTGCCAGCAGTGACGGGAGCGGGAGCACAGATACGCAGTATTTT. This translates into CASSDGSGSTDTQYF.